The 21 T cell receptor beta chains below come from one sample, sequenced in a study of shared clonotypes between healthy human individuals. The table came from immunoSEQ multiplex PCR; TCRdb's copy has only in-frame clones and leaves some out. The sample includes 2 million to 2.5 million clones, 93% seen only once; the top ten take under 0.45%. The sequenced sample was naive CD4+ T cells from PBMCs. Subset noted: CD45RA+ positively selected. The receptors were sampled from a young man in good health. Some clones in this sample may be carry-over from other donors' samples.

The rearrangement uses TRBV7-2 and TRBJ2-5; 11 bases are a match to TRBD2. Germline CDR1 and CDR2: SGHTA and FQGNSA. Unmatched junction bases numbered 3, after V lost 1 base and J lost 2 bases. The CDR3 runs to 16 residues. As DNA, the CDR3 is TGTGCCAGCAGCTTAGATAGCGGGAGGGCTCAAGAGACCCAGTACTTC. Its translation: CASSLDSGRAQETQYF.

The chain has TRBV5-4 and TRBJ2-7, with 8 bases aligning to TRBD1. The V gene end was trimmed by 1 base and the J gene end by 2 bases; junction bases not matched to a gene: 8. The germline V gene has CDR1 SGHNT and CDR2 YYREEE (reference sequence). The CDR3 sequence is 16 residues long. For the CDR3, the DNA is TGTGCCAGCAGCTTGTCTGGATCGACAGGGGCCTACGAGCAGTACTTC. This codes for CASSLSGSTGAYEQYF.

This clone was counted once. The V call is TRBV28, the J call TRBJ1-1; D is unclear. Germline V lookup: CDR1 MDHEN, CDR2 SYDVKM. Trimming cost V 2 bases and J 4 bases, with 11 bases left between them. The CDR3 has 14 residues. The CDR3 region has the DNA TGTGCCAGCAGTTTACCTCCACGTGGCACTGAAGCTTTCTTT. This gives the protein CASSLPPRGTEAFF.

This clone appeared a few times. This same CDR3 is encoded by further DNA sequences in the sample. The chain joins TRBV11-3 to TRBJ1-1, with D tentatively TRBD1 (5 bases). The CDR3 contains 13 residues. The germline V gene has CDR1 SGHNT and CDR2 YENEEA. Trimming removed 3 bases at V and 1 base at J, with 6 bases between. The chain's CDR3 is CASSFDRNTEAFF. As DNA, the CDR3 is TGTGCCAGCAGCTTTGACAGGAACACTGAAGCTTTCTTT.

This sequence joins TRBV9 and TRBJ2-7; 8 positions match TRBD2. V shed 0 bases, J shed 3 bases, and the junction held 8 bases outside the gene matches. Per the germline V gene, CDR1 is SGDLS and CDR2 is YYNGEE. The CDR3 totals 16 residues. The CDR3: CASSVGEGLGFYEQYF. CDR3 nucleotide sequence: TGTGCCAGCAGCGTAGGAGAGGGACTAGGGTTCTACGAGCAGTACTTC.

The chain carries TRBV6-1 and TRBJ2-5, with 8 positions matching TRBD1. Losses at the gene ends were 7 bases for V and 9 bases for J; bases not matched to a gene: 16. This CDR3 contains 15 residues. Germline V gene data show CDR1 as MNHNS and CDR2 as SASEGT. CDR3 protein: CASISGHRGDEAQYF. CDR3 coding DNA: TGTGCCAGCATTTCAGGCCACAGGGGGGATGAGGCCCAGTACTTC.

J is TRBJ2-6 and V is TRBV6-1, with TRBD1 as a possible D gene (5 bases). The V gene lost 6 bases and the J gene lost 4 bases, with 13 bases spanning the gap. The CDR3 consists of 15 residues. Germline V gene lookup returns CDR1 MNHNS and CDR2 SASEGT. The CDR3 DNA follows: TGTGCCAGCAGACGTGGGGCTACCGGGGCCAACGTCCTGACTTTC. Amino acid sequence: CASRRGATGANVLTF.

The rearrangement joins TRBV4-2 to TRBJ2-5; D remains unclear. Trimming removed 0 bases from V and 4 bases from J, with 12 bases in between. The V gene's germline CDR1 is LGHNA and CDR2 YNFKEQ. The CDR3 consists of 15 residues. This CDR3 is CASSQDPRRPETQYF. CDR3 nucleotide sequence: TGTGCCAGCAGCCAAGATCCTCGGCGGCCAGAGACCCAGTACTTC.

A note on this clone: At the DNA level, this CDR3 is encoded by other sequences in the same sample as well. The chain is built from TRBV7-9 and TRBJ1-1, with D uncertain. Between the trimmed V and J ends, which lost 2 bases and 2 bases, there was a span of 3 bases. In germline, CDR1 is SEHNR, CDR2 FQNEAQ (reference sequence). The CDR3 loop spans 12 amino acids. CDR3 nucleotide sequence: TGTGCCAGCAGCTTACAAAACACTGAAGCTTTCTTT. Its translation: CASSLQNTEAFF.

The V and J genes are TRBV7-8 and TRBJ1-2; 10 bases are shared with TRBD1. After removal of 5 bases from V and 2 bases from J, the junction contained 5 bases not matched to a gene. From germline, CDR1 is SGHVS and CDR2 FQNEAQ. CDR3 length equals 15 residues. The CDR3 nucleotides are TGTGCCAGCAGCACCCAGACAGGGGGCAACTATGGCTACACCTTC. It translates to CASSTQTGGNYGYTF.

The chain's CDR3 is CASIPGLPLTSTDTQYF. DNA of the CDR3: TGTGCCAGCATTCCGGGACTGCCGCTCACTAGCACAGATACGCAGTATTTT. V gene TRBV28 combines with J gene TRBJ2-3; a weak D match, TRBD2 (6 bases). Germline V CDR1 and CDR2: MDHEN, SYDVKM. The CDR3 contains 17 residues. Trimming took off 7 bases at V and 0 bases at J, with 20 bases between the two ends.

The gene calls are TRBV5-1 and TRBJ1-4; 8 bases line up with TRBD1. The CDR3 extends over 16 amino acids. The trim removed 2 bases at V and 1 base at J, leaving 4 bases unmatched. Germline CDR1 SGHRS, CDR2 YFSETQ. The CDR3 protein is CASSFPTGGTNEKLFF. As DNA, the CDR3 is TGCGCCAGCAGCTTTCCTACAGGGGGAACTAATGAAAAACTGTTTTTT.

The chain uses TRBV5-4 and TRBJ1-3; 10 bases match TRBD1. The ends lost 4 bases at V and 11 bases at J; junction bases unmatched: 6. The germline V gene encodes CDR1 SGHNT and CDR2 YYREEE (reference sequence). The CDR3 covers 13 residues. The CDR3 DNA sequence: TGTGCCAGCAGCAGGGGACAGGGGAATGCCATATATTTT. Translating gives CASSRGQGNAIYF.

The chain recombines TRBV14 with TRBJ2-2; a weak D match, TRBD2 (5 bases). The germline CDR1 and CDR2 sequences are SGHDN and FVKESK. The CDR3 is made up of 15 amino acids. V was pared by 2 bases and J by 5 bases, with 12 bases between. The CDR3 DNA follows: TGTGCCAGCAGCCAATGGGTGTCGGGAACCGGGGAGCTGTTTTTT. Protein sequence: CASSQWVSGTGELFF. Combining the CDR3 with reference TRBV14 and TRBJ2-2 gives the whole variable domain EAGVTQFPSHSVIEKGQTVTLRCDPISGHDNLYWYRRVMGKEIKFLLHFVKESKQDESGMPNNRFLAERTGGTYSTLKVQPAELEDSGVYFCASSQWVSGTGELFFGEGSRLTVL.

This chain connects TRBV5-4 to TRBJ2-1; D unresolved. Trimming cost V 2 bases and J 4 bases, with 10 bases left between them. CDR1 is SGHNT, CDR2 YYREEE, per germline (reference sequence). CDR3 length equals 14 residues. The CDR3 region is CASSFQRRYNEQFF. CDR3 sequence (DNA): TGTGCCAGCAGCTTCCAACGCCGATACAATGAGCAGTTCTTC.

This chain links TRBV11-1 with TRBJ2-1, with a weak D call TRBD2 (5 bases). The CDR3 covers 15 residues. CDR1 is SGHAT, CDR2 FQDESV, per germline (reference sequence). Trimming left V 0 bases short and J 0 bases short, with 6 bases between. The CDR3 is CASSLAGSSYNEQFF. The CDR3 nucleotides are TGTGCCAGCAGCTTAGCGGGGAGCTCCTACAATGAGCAGTTCTTC.

The chain uses TRBV30 and TRBJ1-6; D is perhaps TRBD1 (6 bases). Per the germline V gene, CDR1 is GTSNPN and CDR2 is SVGIG (reference sequence). Trimming cost V 2 bases and J 2 bases, with 16 bases left between them. The CDR3 length is 17 residues. The CDR3 coding sequence is TGTGCCTGGAGTAACGGGGGCAGCAACACCTATAATTCACCCCTCCACTTT. As protein: CAWSNGGSNTYNSPLHF.

The chain carries TRBV28 and TRBJ1-5, with D unresolved. The CDR3 consists of 15 residues. CDR1 MDHEN and CDR2 SYDVKM come from the germline V gene. V was cut by 2 bases and J by 0 bases, with 8 bases left in between. CDR3 sequence (DNA): TGTGCCAGCAGTTTAACTCACAGTAGCAATCAGCCCCAGCATTTT. The encoded protein is CASSLTHSSNQPQHF.

The chain's CDR3 is CASSTTLQGALTDTQYF. DNA for the CDR3: TGTGCCAGTAGTACCACCCTACAGGGGGCCCTCACAGATACGCAGTATTTT. V is TRBV19 and J is TRBJ2-3, with 9 bases lining up with TRBD1. Per germline, CDR1 LNHDA and CDR2 SQIVND (reference sequence). The V and J ends lost 4 bases and 2 bases, in that order; junction bases with no gene match: 10. The CDR3 is made up of 17 amino acids.

The chain is built from TRBV28 and TRBJ2-1; D gene uncertain. The CDR3 runs to 17 residues. CDR1 is MDHEN, CDR2 SYDVKM, per germline. V was clipped by 1 base and J by 0 bases, with 13 bases between them. Written as DNA, the CDR3 is TGTGCCAGCAGTTTATCCGGATACTTTAGCTCCTACAATGAGCAGTTCTTC. Residues: CASSLSGYFSSYNEQFF.

This rearrangement joins TRBV9 to TRBJ2-5; 8 bases align to TRBD2. The V segment lost 3 bases and the J segment 5 bases; nucleotides outside the gene matches: 6. Germline CDR1 SGDLS, CDR2 YYNGEE. This CDR3 is 14 amino acids long. The CDR3 region has the DNA TGTGCCAGCAGCGAACTAGCGGCCGAGGAGACCCAGTACTTC. Its protein is CASSELAAEETQYF.